Below, one T cell receptor beta chain is given with its context. Its specificity is not known. The data originate from a study of cytomegalovirus exposure and HLA in healthy donors. Overall study context: Of over 300 genotyped donors, 65% to 85% clustered with self-reported Caucasian donors.

Study-level points and caveats: Other equally common chains were less clonally expanded than HLA-associated TCR beta chains, a later analysis showed.

CDR3 size: 16 residues. Germline assignment: CDR1 MGHRA and CDR2 YSYEKL. V was clipped by 1 base and J by 2 bases; unmatched bases: 5. PCR was performed using 60 Vbeta and 13 Jbeta primers. Original analysis: About 9.9 million shared chains were among 80 million or so unique TCR beta chains counted in a later analysis. TCRdb's table, derived via immunoSEQ multiplex PCR, lists solely in-frame clones and lacks some. V and J calls and clone size are as listed in that table; D and trimming were resolved from the DNA. The repertoire consists of 120,000 or so clones, with around three quarters occurring once and the leading ten covering 1.5% to 2%.

The receptor was isolated from a man aged 18 to 35 in good health and CMV-seronegative. The material sequenced was PBMCs. The chain is built from TRBV4-1 and TRBJ1-2; 9 positions match TRBD1. The CDR3 DNA reads TGCGCCAGCAGCCAAGCGACAGGGGGATTAAACTATGGCTACACCTTC. Translated: CASSQATGGLNYGYTF.